The 20 T cell receptor beta chains below come from one sample, sequenced in a study of T cells after posttransplantation cyclophosphamide. Some clones are missing from TCRdb's copy, which holds only in-frame ones; the method was immunoSEQ multiplex PCR. This repertoire holds around 44,000 clones, and none appear only once. The sample comprised PBMCs. The receptor set was obtained from a man aged 35 to 55 in good health, CMV-negative, and a related stem cell transplant donor.

This clone was counted many times. The rearrangement uses TRBV7-9 and TRBJ1-1; 7 nucleotides match TRBD1. CDR3 size: 14 residues. With 3 bases clipped from V and 4 bases from J, the junction kept 5 bases outside the gene matches. CDR1 is SEHNR and CDR2 is FQNEAQ in the germline V gene (reference sequence). The CDR3 nucleotides are TGTGCCAGCAGCTTGGACAGGACAGCCACTGAAGCTTTCTTT. Protein: CASSLDRTATEAFF.

This clone has ten or more counts. The chain uses TRBV4-2 and TRBJ2-3, with 10 bases that match TRBD1. The length of the CDR3 is 19 residues. Germline V gives CDR1 LGHNA, CDR2 YNFKEQ. Trimming at V came to 1 base and at J to 0 bases, leaving 10 bases not matched to a gene. CDR3 bases: TGTGCCAGCAGCCAAGTTCTGGGGGGGACAGGGGTTAGCACAGATACGCAGTATTTT. Translating gives CASSQVLGGTGVSTDTQYF.

This clone was picked up many times. V gene TRBV7-9 combines with J gene TRBJ1-3; D is possibly TRBD1 (5 bases). Germline CDR1 SEHNR, CDR2 FQNEAQ (reference sequence). V was clipped by 1 base and J by 2 bases, with 9 bases between them. This CDR3 region has 15 residues. CDR3 DNA sequence: TGTGCCAGCAGCTTAGTGGGACTAACTGGAAACACCATATATTTT. Encoded protein: CASSLVGLTGNTIYF.

This clone was counted at least ten times. The chain joins TRBV10-3 to TRBJ1-1, with D possibly being TRBD1 (5 bases). This CDR3 has 14 residues. Trimming pared 4 bases from V and 2 bases from J, leaving 11 bases between. Germline V gene data show CDR1 as ENHRY and CDR2 as SYGVKD. In DNA, the CDR3 is TGTGCCATCAGTGGGGGGGGAAGTAACACTGAAGCTTTCTTT. As protein: CAISGGGSNTEAFF.

This clone showed up many times. V and J are TRBV5-8 and TRBJ1-1; no firm D call. The V gene's germline CDR1 is SGHTS and CDR2 YDEGEE. The germline V and J ends were trimmed by 0 bases and 1 base, with 7 bases remaining between them. The CDR3 totals 14 residues. CDR3 DNA sequence: TGTGCCAGCAGCTTGGTGTCCTGGAACACTGAAGCTTTCTTT. Translation: CASSLVSWNTEAFF.

This clone has a count of ten or more. The chain carries TRBV11-2 and TRBJ1-5; D may be TRBD1 (6 bases). The CDR3 consists of 14 residues. V lost 3 bases, J lost 6 bases, and 12 bases lay in between. Germline V gives CDR1 SGHAT, CDR2 FQNNGV. This CDR3 reads CASSFNRVGQPQHF. CDR3 nucleotide sequence: TGTGCCAGCAGCTTTAACAGGGTGGGTCAGCCCCAGCATTTT.

At least ten counts were recorded for this clone. This rearrangement joins TRBV11-2 to TRBJ2-5, with D tentatively TRBD2 (5 bases). V gave up 2 bases and J gave up 4 bases, with 11 bases separating them. Germline CDR1 is SGHAT and CDR2 is FQNNGV. The CDR3 is made up of 14 amino acids. The CDR3 reads CASSLKPRVETQYF. CDR3 coding DNA: TGTGCCAGCAGCTTAAAGCCGCGGGTAGAGACCCAGTACTTC. The whole variable domain, remainder taken from reference TRBV11-2 and TRBJ2-5, is EAGVAQSPRYKIIEKRQSVAFWCNPISGHATLYWYQQILGQGPKLLIQFQNNGVVDDSQLPKDRFSAERLKGVDSTLKIQPAKLEDSAVYLCASSLKPRVETQYFGPGTRLLVL.

The sample holds many counts of this clone. The J gene is TRBJ1-5, the V gene TRBV6-5; tentatively, D is TRBD1 (6 bases). The CDR3 is 15 residues long. The germline CDR1 and CDR2 sequences are MNHEY and SVGAGI. Trimming removed 2 bases from V and 1 base from J, with 9 bases in between. The CDR3 sequence is CASSYRGGSNQPQHF. CDR3 sequence (DNA): TGTGCCAGCAGTTACAGGGGGGGGAGCAATCAGCCCCAGCATTTT.

The sample holds many counts of this clone. CDR3 sequence (DNA): TGTGCCACTAGTCGGGGGGGGGATGAGCAGTTCTTC. Its translation is CATSRGGDEQFF. V and J are TRBV10-3 and TRBJ2-1; the match to TRBD2 covers 8 bases. The CDR3 length is 12 residues. The germline V gene encodes CDR1 ENHRY and CDR2 SYGVKD. The trim removed 10 bases at V and 8 bases at J, leaving 7 bases unmatched.

In this sample, this clone turned up a few times. V and J are TRBV29-1 and TRBJ1-1, with D possibly TRBD1 on 6 matching bases. V gave up 1 base and J gave up 6 bases, with 24 bases separating them. Germline-derived CDR1 and CDR2 are SQVTM and ANQGSEA. The CDR3 covers 17 residues. CDR3 DNA: TGCAGCGTTGAAGGGTCGGAGACAGGAGTCAATCGTGCTGAAGCTTTCTTT. Translated, it gives CSVEGSETGVNRAEAFF.

This chain uses TRBV14 with TRBJ2-5, with 7 bases aligning to TRBD1. V was pared by 7 bases and J by 5 bases, with 13 bases of the junction left unmatched. Germline CDR1 SGHDN, CDR2 FVKESK. The CDR3 is 15 amino acids. This CDR3 reads CASTPQGVRAETQYF. The CDR3 DNA follows: TGTGCCAGCACCCCCCAGGGGGTCAGGGCTGAGACCCAGTACTTC.

Only a few counts were recorded for this clone. The V call is TRBV6-5, the J call TRBJ1-2; D not certain. The CDR3 runs 14 residues. Germline CDR1 and CDR2: MNHEY and SVGAGI. Deletions cut 5 bases from V and 1 base from J, with 11 bases between. This CDR3 reads CASSDWGDNYGYTF. CDR3 coding DNA: TGTGCCAGCAGTGACTGGGGAGATAACTATGGCTACACCTTC.

The chain carries TRBV5-1 and TRBJ2-5, with 11 nucleotides matching TRBD1. The end of the DNA is better explained by TRBJ2-7, so the J call may be wrong. The CDR3 is 15 residues long. Germline lookup yields CDR1 SGHRS and CDR2 YFSETQ. DNA for the CDR3: TGCGCCAGCAGCTTGGAAGGACAGGGGGCCGACGAGCAGTACTTC. Its translation: CASSLEGQGADEQYF.

This clone was counted at least ten times. The rearrangement joins TRBV4-1 to TRBJ1-6; TRBD1 aligns across 9 bases. The V gene end was trimmed by 0 bases and the J gene end by 9 bases; junction bases not matched to a gene: 6. Germline CDR1 MGHRA, CDR2 YSYEKL. The CDR3 extends over 16 amino acids. The CDR3, as DNA: TGCGCCAGCAGCCAAGATAGGGGACAGGGCCTTTCACCCCTCCACTTT. Protein sequence: CASSQDRGQGLSPLHF.

This clone was detected ten times or more. V is TRBV18 and J is TRBJ2-4, with 7 nucleotides matching TRBD1. This CDR3 contains 16 residues. Germline-derived CDR1 and CDR2 are KGHSH and LQKENI. Losses at the gene ends were 3 bases for V and 0 bases for J; bases not matched to a gene: 5. CDR3 region: CASSPRQGEAKNIQYF. The DNA for the CDR3 is TGTGCCAGCTCACCCCGACAGGGAGAAGCCAAAAACATTCAGTACTTC. The full variable domain, rest sourced from reference TRBV18 and TRBJ2-4, is NAGVMQNPRHLVRRRGQEARLRCSPMKGHSHVYWYRQLPEEGLKFMVYLQKENIIDESGMPKERFSAEFPKEGPSILRIQQVVRGDSAAYFCASSPRQGEAKNIQYFGAGTRLSVL.

In this sample, this clone turned up many times. The chain's CDR3 is CASRDQGARRNEQFF. The CDR3, as DNA: TGTGCCAGTCGAGATCAGGGGGCAAGAAGGAATGAGCAGTTCTTC. The genes are TRBV19 and TRBJ2-1, with 8 positions matching TRBD1. The germline V gene has CDR1 LNHDA and CDR2 SQIVND (reference sequence). CDR3 length: 15 residues. V lost 8 bases and J lost 7; bases outside the gene matches: 13. Complete variable domain (other parts from reference TRBV19 and TRBJ2-1): DGGITQSPKYLFRKEGQNVTLSCEQNLNHDAMYWYRQDPGQGLRLIYYSQIVNDFQKGDIAEGYSVSREKKESFPLTVTSAQKNPTAFYLCASRDQGARRNEQFFGPGTRLTVL.

This clone was counted ten times or more. The gene calls are TRBV7-8 and TRBJ2-1; weak D call: TRBD2 (7 bases). The CDR3 is 12 residues long. Looked up from germline, CDR1 is SGHVS and CDR2 is FQNEAQ. The V end was cut by 5 bases, the J end by 15 bases, with 17 bases between. In DNA, the CDR3 is TGTGCCAGCAGCGACTGGGGGGGGCCTCCGTTCTTC. Amino acid sequence: CASSDWGGPPFF.

In this sample, this clone turned up many times. V is TRBV19 and J is TRBJ2-2; D unclear. The ends were cut back, 5 bases at V and 4 bases at J, with 14 bases in the middle. Germline lookup yields CDR1 LNHDA and CDR2 SQIVND (reference sequence). There are 15 residues in the CDR3. The CDR3 spells CASSVESHFTGELFF. In nucleotides, the CDR3 is TGTGCCAGTAGTGTCGAAAGCCACTTCACCGGGGAGCTGTTTTTT.

CDR3: CASSLAPGLKTGNEQFF. The CDR3, as DNA: TGTGCCAGCAGCTTAGCTCCTGGACTGAAAACGGGCAATGAGCAGTTCTTC. The V and J genes are TRBV7-6 and TRBJ2-1, with D perhaps TRBD2 (5 bases). Germline V gene lookup returns CDR1 SGHVS and CDR2 FNYEAQ. The CDR3 is 17 amino acids. Trimming took 0 bases from V and 6 from J, leaving 18 bases between them.

This clone was counted a few times. V and J are TRBV29-1 and TRBJ2-5; D not certain. Trimming left V 4 bases short and J 1 base short, with 13 bases between. Germline CDR1 is SQVTM and CDR2 is ANQGSEA. The CDR3 totals 14 residues. The CDR3 region has the DNA TGCAGCGTTGGTCAGAACACGATCCAAGAGACCCAGTACTTC. Translating it yields CSVGQNTIQETQYF.